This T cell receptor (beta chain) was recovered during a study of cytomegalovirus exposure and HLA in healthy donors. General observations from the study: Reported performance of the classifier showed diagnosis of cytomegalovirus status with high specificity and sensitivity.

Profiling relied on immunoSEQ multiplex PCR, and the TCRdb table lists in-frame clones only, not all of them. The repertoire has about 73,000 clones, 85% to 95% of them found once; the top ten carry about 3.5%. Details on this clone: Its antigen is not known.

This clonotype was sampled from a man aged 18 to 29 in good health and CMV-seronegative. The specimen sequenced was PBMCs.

DNA of the CDR3: TGTGCCAGTAGTTCCGGCTGGTCGGGCACTGAAGCTTTCTTT. Translated, it gives CASSSGWSGTEAFF. The V and J genes are TRBV19 and TRBJ1-1; D not certain. In germline, CDR1 is LNHDA, CDR2 SQIVND (reference sequence). V was trimmed by 5 bases and J by 4 bases, leaving 14 bases between them. This CDR3 has 14 residues.